What follows are 6 T cell receptor beta chains derived from one specimen sequenced in a study of CD8 T cells in Susac syndrome. RNA was extracted with the RNeasy kit, and a quantity of about 0.45 to 1 ug was reverse transcribed using random hexamers. TCRdb ran MiXCR on the immunoSEQ multiplex PCR reads and lists one entry per CDR3 protein. The sample yields some 130,000 distinct CDR3 sequences, under 95% seen once. The source material was CD8+ T cells from PBMCs. The source is a human donor with multiple sclerosis.

This rearrangement joins TRBV7-6 to TRBJ1-4; D might be TRBD1 (6 bases). Germline V gene lookup returns CDR1 SGHVS and CDR2 FNYEAQ. The V end was cut by 4 bases, the J end by 0 bases, with 12 bases between. This CDR3 comprises 16 residues. The CDR3 here is CASSYDRHATNEKLFF. The CDR3 nucleotides are TGTGCCAGCAGCTACGACAGGCACGCAACTAATGAAAAACTGTTTTTT.

This clonotype showed up just once. The chain employs TRBV6-5 and TRBJ2-7, with TRBD2 identical over 9 bases. The CDR3 length is 17 residues. The germline gives CDR1 MNHEY, CDR2 SVGAGI. The V and J ends lost 0 bases and 3 bases, in that order; junction bases with no gene match: 9. The CDR3 nucleotides are TGTGCCAGCAGTTACTCAATAGCGGGAGATCGGGACTACGAGCAGTACTTC. Translated, it gives CASSYSIAGDRDYEQYF.

The chain employs TRBV5-5 and TRBJ2-7; D possibly corresponds to TRBD2 (6 bases). The CDR3 is 15 residues long. Trimming took off 0 bases at V and 2 bases at J, with 12 bases between the two ends. Germline-derived CDR1 and CDR2 are SGHKS and YYEKEE (reference sequence). CDR3 bases: TGTGCCAGCAGCTTGGAAATAGCGGTTCCCTACGAGCAGTACTTC. Translation gives CASSLEIAVPYEQYF.

The chain couples TRBV14 to TRBJ2-4; D ambiguous. Germline CDR1 and CDR2: SGHDN and FVKESK. This CDR3 region has 14 residues. Trimming took 0 bases from V and 10 from J, leaving 13 bases between them. The CDR3 nucleotides read TGTGCCAGCAGCCAAGATCAAATCCCTCGGATTCAGTACTTC. Residues: CASSQDQIPRIQYF.

V gene TRBV3-1 combines with J gene TRBJ2-2; D possibly corresponds to TRBD2 (6 bases). The CDR3 sequence is 15 residues long. V was pared by 3 bases and J by 3 bases, with 11 bases between. Germline values: CDR1 LGHDT, CDR2 YNNKEL (reference sequence). This CDR3 is CASSHFLAYTGELFF. CDR3 sequence (DNA): TGTGCCAGCAGCCACTTCCTAGCGTACACCGGGGAGCTGTTTTTT.

The rearrangement uses TRBV13 and TRBJ2-1, with D possibly being TRBD1 (6 bases). CDR3 size: 13 residues. The V and J ends lost 10 bases and 6 bases respectively, with 16 bases between them. Germline values: CDR1 PRHDT, CDR2 FYEKMQ (reference sequence). CDR3 sequence: CATVDRGINEQFF. The CDR3 coding sequence is TGTGCCACCGTGGACAGAGGCATCAATGAGCAGTTCTTC.